The text below deals with one TCR beta chain. The antigen is undetermined. These data belong to a study of cytomegalovirus exposure and HLA in healthy donors. The overall study: Sequencing of 180 million or so T cells in an earlier analysis found 100 million or so unique TCR beta sequences. The study's early data release held about 85 million unique TCRs from HLA-typed donors.

60 Vbeta and 13 Jbeta primers were used in PCR. TCRdb keeps only in-frame clones here, not all; method: immunoSEQ multiplex PCR. This sample has 310,000 or so clones, with roughly 89% found just once. Findings of the study overall: No immune exposure information besides CMV serostatus was available. Exclusion applied to some V segments, including TRBV6-2 and TRBV6-3, as they were indistinguishable.

This CDR3 is built from 13 residues. The junction had 6 bases not matched to a gene; V was cut back by 6 bases and J by 4 bases. Looked up from germline, CDR1 is SQVTM and CDR2 is ANQGSEA. The sample taken for sequencing was PBMCs. The source is a woman aged 18-29 years in good health and CMV-seronegative. The chain carries TRBV29-1 and TRBJ1-1; 9 bases fit TRBD1. The CDR3 DNA is TGCAGCGTGGGGACAGGGTACCTCACTGAAGCTTTCTTT. This translates into CSVGTGYLTEAFF.